The source of this T cell receptor beta chain is a study of identifying expanded T cells in peripheral blood. Study-level findings and limits: Technical replicates showed around 1.2 changed clones; around 2 weeks 15 to 20; four weeks 19.

About this clone itself: Its cognate antigen is unknown.

Produced via immunoSEQ multiplex PCR; TCRdb's table is partial and in-frame only. The top ten clones hold roughly 7% of a sample with about 82,000 clones, about 87% of them seen once. This CDR3 has 14 amino acids. Losses at the gene ends were 5 bases for V and 0 bases for J; bases not matched to a gene: 1. Per the germline V gene, CDR1 is MNHNS and CDR2 is SASEGT. Sequenced: blood. This TCR derives from a person between 18 and 75 years old in good health. V and J are TRBV6-1 and TRBJ1-2; 9 bases are shared with TRBD1. The CDR3 sequence: CASSWTGANYGYTF. For the CDR3, the DNA is TGTGCCAGCAGTTGGACAGGGGCTAACTATGGCTACACCTTC.